The entry that follows covers one T cell receptor beta chain sequence. CDR1 and CDR2 (germline): MNHNS, SASEGT. Trimming left V 3 bases short and J 6 bases short, with 11 bases between. The CDR3 is made up of 13 amino acids. The entry originates in a study of T cell changes during pregnancy in multiple sclerosis. TCRdb's table, derived via immunoSEQ multiplex PCR, lists solely in-frame clones and lacks some. The table has approximately 30,000 clones, nearly 90% seen once; the top ten hold over 8.5%. The source was CD8+ T cells from peripheral blood mononuclear cells, collected in the third trimester of pregnancy. V and J are TRBV6-1 and TRBJ1-1, with D uncertain. The TCR was taken from a female donor with multiple sclerosis, enrolled in a pregnancy study. This CDR3 reads CASSEFEGSEAFF. CDR3 in DNA: TGTGCCAGCAGTGAGTTCGAGGGTTCTGAAGCTTTCTTT.